These T cell receptor beta chains were read from a single sample in a study of blood T cell repertoires in COVID-19. Assay used: immunoSEQ multiplex PCR; TCRdb lists only in-frame clones, some missing. The sample lists a few hundred thousand clones, roughly 87% occurring once. The sequenced sample was PBMCs or T cells enriched from blood (not recorded which). These receptors all come from a woman in her thirties who had recovered from COVID-19. Each CDR3 is given with its conserved first and last residue. D genes are given only for firm matches. Rows give clone size only sometimes, using once, few, many, or a class for an expanded clone.

d_call	v_call	j_call	clone_size	cdr3_aa	cdr3_nt
TRBD2	TRBV6-5	TRBJ2-5	.	CASSPTSGGTQYF	TGTGCCAGCAGTCCGACTAGCGGGGGGACCCAGTACTTC
TRBD1	TRBV6-2/TRBV6-3	TRBJ1-5	.	CASSSGTEVQPQHF	TGTGCCAGCAGCTCGGGGACAGAAGTTCAGCCCCAGCATTTT
.	TRBV28	TRBJ1-2	once	CASSQPTYGYTF	TGTGCCAGCAGTCAACCCACTTATGGCTACACCTTC
.	TRBV19	TRBJ2-3	.	CASTPPGPEDTQYF	TGTGCCAGTACCCCACCAGGGCCTGAAGATACGCAGTATTTT
.	TRBV5-1	TRBJ2-7	.	CASSLAETGLHEQYF	TGCGCCAGCAGCTTGGCCGAAACAGGGTTACACGAGCAGTACTTC
TRBD1	TRBV5-1	TRBJ2-7	.	CASSWDREVYEQYF	TGCGCCAGCAGCTGGGACAGGGAAGTCTACGAGCAGTACTTC
.	TRBV5-1	TRBJ1-3	.	CASWAQPGYENTIYF	TGCGCCAGCTGGGCCCAGCCAGGATACGAAAACACCATATATTTT
.	TRBV19	TRBJ2-4	.	CASSIATGAWNIQYF	TGTGCCAGTAGTATAGCCACGGGAGCGTGGAACATTCAGTACTTC
TRBD1	TRBV5-1	TRBJ1-3	.	CASSEWGQSSGNTIYF	TGCGCCAGCAGCGAATGGGGACAGAGCTCTGGAAACACCATATATTTT
.	TRBV11-2	TRBJ2-3	.	CASSLALTDTQYF	TGTGCCAGCAGCTTAGCCCTCACAGATACGCAGTATTTT
TRBD1	TRBV19	TRBJ1-2	.	CASSPWTGMDGYTF	TGTGCCAGTAGTCCGTGGACAGGGATGGATGGCTACACCTTC
TRBD1	TRBV3-1/TRBV3-2	TRBJ2-3	.	CASSLDRGRGDTQYF	TGTGCCAGCAGCCTGGACAGGGGGAGAGGGGATACGCAGTATTTT
TRBD1	TRBV28	TRBJ1-5	.	CASSLGQGDQPQHF	TGTGCCAGCAGTTTGGGACAGGGCGATCAGCCCCAGCATTTT
.	TRBV7-8	TRBJ2-1	.	CASSTESSYNEQFF	TGTGCCAGCAGTACAGAGAGCTCCTACAATGAGCAGTTCTTC
.	TRBV25-1	TRBJ2-2	.	CASSDGGRGTGELFF	TGTGCCAGCAGTGACGGGGGGCGTGGGACCGGGGAGCTGTTTTTT
.	TRBV6-6	TRBJ1-2	.	CASSYTGNGYTF	TGTGCCAGCAGTTATACGGGGAATGGCTACACCTTC
.	TRBV6-4	TRBJ1-1	.	CASSERGGLTEAFF	TGTGCCAGCAGTGAGAGGGGAGGTTTGACTGAAGCTTTCTTT
TRBD1	TRBV12-5	TRBJ2-5	.	CASAGSWDRGFVETQYF	TGTGCTAGTGCCGGTTCTTGGGACAGGGGCTTTGTAGAGACCCAGTACTTC
TRBD2	TRBV5-1	TRBJ2-1	few	CASSLGLAGDEQFF	TGCGCCAGCAGCTTGGGACTAGCGGGAGATGAGCAGTTCTTC
.	TRBV28	TRBJ2-5	.	CASSLLRVGRGETQYF	TGTGCCAGCAGTTTACTCCGGGTCGGTCGAGGGGAGACCCAGTACTTC
TRBD1	TRBV5-3	TRBJ2-1	.	CARSWRDREGNEQFF	TGTGCCAGAAGCTGGAGGGACAGGGAAGGAAATGAGCAGTTCTTC
TRBD2	TRBV9	TRBJ2-1	.	CASSPTTSGRINEQFF	TGTGCCAGCAGCCCCACTACTAGCGGGAGAATAAATGAGCAGTTCTTC
.	TRBV12-3/TRBV12-4	TRBJ1-1	.	CASTRDIFTEAFF	TGTGCCAGCACCCGGGACATCTTCACTGAAGCTTTCTTT
TRBD1	TRBV19	TRBJ1-2	.	CASSSDREVNYGYTF	TGTGCCAGTAGTAGTGACAGGGAGGTTAACTATGGCTACACCTTC
TRBD1	TRBV5-1	TRBJ1-2	.	CASSMTGVEANYGYTF	TGCGCCAGCAGCATGACAGGGGTTGAAGCTAACTATGGCTACACCTTC
.	TRBV7-2	TRBJ1-2	.	CASSLGHYGYTF	TGTGCCAGCAGCTTAGGGCACTATGGCTACACCTTC
.	TRBV3-1/TRBV3-2	TRBJ2-6	.	CASRDNSGANVLTF	TGTGCCAGCAGGGACAACTCTGGGGCCAACGTCCTGACTTTC
.	TRBV28	TRBJ1-5	.	CASRYPGDQPQHF	TGTGCCAGCAGGTACCCCGGGGATCAGCCCCAGCATTTT
TRBD1	TRBV5-1	TRBJ2-7	.	CASGQGDSYEQYF	TGCGCCAGCGGACAGGGGGACTCCTACGAGCAGTACTTC
.	TRBV4-1	TRBJ1-1	.	CASSQVGVNTEAFF	TGCGCCAGCAGCCAAGTCGGTGTGAACACTGAAGCTTTCTTT
TRBD2	TRBV7-2	TRBJ2-5	.	CASSFPGLAGVETQYF	TGTGCCAGCAGCTTCCCGGGACTAGCGGGAGTAGAGACCCAGTACTTC